Following are 32 T cell receptor beta chains from one sample sequenced in a study of CD4 T cells in relation to SARS-CoV-2 and coronaviruses. Before the COVID-19 pandemic, during about 2010-2018, CD4+ T cells were taken from unexposed donors. Isolation of CD4+ T cells took place after about 9 days in culture. These receptors have no identified antigens. Generated by immunoSEQ multiplex PCR, the TCRdb table keeps only in-frame clones and is missing some. Of around 12,000 clones in the sample, around 83% were seen once. Sequencing was carried out using CD4+ T cells from PBMCs, cultured in vitro. The receptor source for this set is a human donor in good health.

This clone was observed a handful of times. The chain joins TRBV5-5 to TRBJ1-1; TRBD1 might be the D (6 bases). Trimming pared 4 bases from V and 5 bases from J, leaving 15 bases between. This CDR3 region has 14 residues. Germline-derived CDR1 and CDR2 are SGHKS and YYEKEE (reference sequence). CDR3 DNA sequence: TGTGCCAGCAGCCCACAGGGAGGGAGGACTGAAGCTTTCTTT. It specifies CASSPQGGRTEAFF.

The rearrangement uses TRBV7-2 and TRBJ2-1; 12 nucleotides agree with TRBD2. The germline gives CDR1 SGHTA, CDR2 FQGNSA. V shed 5 bases, J shed 3 bases, and the junction held 8 bases outside the gene matches. CDR3 length equals 17 residues. This chain's CDR3 is CASSTRLAGAIYNEQFF. In DNA form, the CDR3 reads TGTGCCAGCAGCACCCGACTAGCGGGAGCGATCTACAATGAGCAGTTCTTC.

This clone was recorded once. This chain connects TRBV5-8 to TRBJ2-3; D is possibly TRBD2 (6 bases). CDR1 and CDR2 from the germline V gene are SGHTS and YDEGEE. With 4 bases removed from V and 1 base from J, the gap between germline ends came to 16 bases. This CDR3 is 16 amino acids long. CDR3 sequence (DNA): TGTGCCAGCAGCCCCGACCGGGGCGGGGGCACAGATACGCAGTATTTT. This codes for CASSPDRGGGTDTQYF.

The chain carries TRBV5-1 and TRBJ2-3; 12 bases are a match to TRBD1. V dropped 5 bases and J dropped 2; count of bases not matched to a gene: 12. CDR3 size: 18 residues. The germline V gene has CDR1 SGHRS and CDR2 YFSETQ. CDR3 DNA: TGCGCCAGCAGGAGAGGGACAGGGGGCGAAAAATACACAGATACGCAGTATTTT. Its protein is CASRRGTGGEKYTDTQYF.

The chain employs TRBV7-8 and TRBJ1-1; D might be TRBD1 (6 bases). This CDR3 comprises 15 residues. CDR1 and CDR2 from the germline V gene are SGHVS and FQNEAQ. The ends were cut back, 3 bases at V and 4 bases at J, with 15 bases in the middle. The CDR3 region is CASSFGTSRTTEAFF. The CDR3 nucleotides read TGTGCCAGCAGCTTCGGGACATCCCGGACCACTGAAGCTTTCTTT.

This clone was observed a few times. This chain connects TRBV5-5 to TRBJ1-2; 10 bases align to TRBD1. There are 16 residues in the CDR3. Germline trimming cut 4 bases from V and 5 bases from J; bases unmatched to any gene: 11. Germline CDR1 reads SGHKS; CDR2 reads YYEKEE (reference sequence). The DNA for the CDR3 is TGTGCCAGCAGCATTAACCGGGACAGGGGTAGGTATGGCTACACCTTC. The encoded protein is CASSINRDRGRYGYTF.

The V and J genes are TRBV13 and TRBJ2-7; 15 bases agree with TRBD2. Germline loops: CDR1 PRHDT, CDR2 FYEKMQ (reference sequence). This CDR3 comprises 16 residues. J was trimmed by 2 bases and V by 5 bases; bases with no gene match: 4. The CDR3, as DNA: TGTGCCAGCAGCGGGGGACTAGCGGGGGGAGCCTACGAGCAGTACTTC. Translating gives CASSGGLAGGAYEQYF.

V is TRBV6-5 and J is TRBJ2-2; D remains ambiguous. V lost 2 bases and J lost 4, with 8 bases in between. The germline CDR1 and CDR2 sequences are MNHEY and SVGAGI. This CDR3 contains 14 residues. The DNA for the CDR3 is TGTGCCAGCAGTTACCCGGACCCCACCGGGGAGCTGTTTTTT. Translating gives CASSYPDPTGELFF.

The chain is built from TRBV7-2 and TRBJ2-5; no clear D. The CDR3 sequence is 11 residues long. The V gene's germline CDR1 is SGHTA and CDR2 FQGNSA. The V and J ends lost 6 bases and 1 base respectively, with 3 bases between them. This CDR3 reads CASRIQETQYF. The CDR3 DNA sequence: TGTGCCAGCAGAATCCAAGAGACCCAGTACTTC.

The chain joins TRBV5-1 to TRBJ2-3; a possible D gene is TRBD2 (5 bases). This CDR3 comprises 15 residues. Trimming took 4 bases from V and 0 from J, leaving 12 bases between them. Germline V gene data show CDR1 as SGHRS and CDR2 as YFSETQ. Written as DNA, the CDR3 is TGCGCCAGCAGCGAGAGCGGAGACAGCACAGATACGCAGTATTTT. This encodes CASSESGDSTDTQYF.

The genes are TRBV10-3 and TRBJ1-5; D might be TRBD1 (5 bases). The V gene lost 3 bases and the J gene lost 9 bases, with 12 bases spanning the gap. This CDR3 contains 13 residues. CDR1 and CDR2 from the germline V gene are ENHRY and SYGVKD. The CDR3 protein is CAISERGNAPQHF. The DNA for the CDR3 is TGTGCCATCAGTGAAAGGGGAAATGCGCCCCAGCATTTT.

V usage is TRBV9 and J usage is TRBJ1-2; possibly TRBD1 for D (6 bases). Germline V gene sequence: CDR1 SGDLS, CDR2 YYNGEE. The V end lost 0 bases, the J end lost 5 bases, and 14 bases lay between the germline ends. The CDR3 sequence is 15 residues long. CDR3 in amino acids: CASSVEAQGNYGYTF. CDR3 nucleotides: TGTGCCAGCAGCGTAGAGGCACAGGGAAATTATGGCTACACCTTC.

The chain carries TRBV9 and TRBJ2-1, with 8 bases identical to TRBD2. CDR1 SGDLS and CDR2 YYNGEE come from the germline V gene. The CDR3 has 16 residues. V shed 0 bases and J 0 bases; nucleotides not matched to a gene: 2. This CDR3 reads CASSVGGTSSYNEQFF. The CDR3 DNA follows: TGTGCCAGCAGCGTAGGGGGGACTAGCTCCTACAATGAGCAGTTCTTC.

This clone was picked up one time. The chain carries TRBV12-3 or TRBV12-4 and TRBJ1-3; D unresolved. The CDR3 extends over 12 amino acids. The V and J ends lost 6 bases and 2 bases respectively, with 5 bases between them. Here the CDR3 DNA reads TGTGCCAGCAGACGGGCTGGAAACACCATATATTTT. It yields the protein CASRRAGNTIYF.

CDR3 loop: CASSLGSSGFGEQFF. The CDR3 coding sequence is TGCGCCAGCAGCTTGGGTTCTAGCGGCTTCGGAGAGCAGTTCTTC. The chain is built from TRBV5-1 and TRBJ2-1; 7 bases match TRBD2. Germline trimming cut 0 bases from V and 10 bases from J; bases unmatched to any gene: 10. Germline assignment: CDR1 SGHRS and CDR2 YFSETQ. CDR3 length: 15 residues.

Only one count was recorded for this clone. The chain has TRBV7-9 and TRBJ2-3; the match to TRBD1 covers 9 bases. CDR3 length: 18 amino acids. Germline CDR1 is SEHNR and CDR2 is FQNEAQ (reference sequence). V was pared by 0 bases and J by 6 bases, with 13 bases of the junction left unmatched. In DNA form, the CDR3 reads TGTGCCAGCAGCTTAGCGCGGGGACAGGGTGGCTCGACGGATACGCAGTATTTT. Protein sequence: CASSLARGQGGSTDTQYF.

This sequence joins TRBV7-2 and TRBJ1-1, with a possible D match to TRBD1 (6 bases). The CDR3 loop spans 12 amino acids. V was cut by 4 bases and J by 8 bases, with 11 bases left in between. Germline V lookup: CDR1 SGHTA, CDR2 FQGNSA. CDR3 amino acids: CASSSFRGEAFF. In DNA, the CDR3 is TGTGCCAGCAGCTCGTTCAGGGGAGAAGCTTTCTTT.

This clone appeared once. This chain uses TRBV7-8 with TRBJ1-4; D ambiguous. The V end lost 4 bases, the J end lost 8 bases, and 14 bases lay between the germline ends. CDR3 size: 14 residues. The germline V gene has CDR1 SGHVS and CDR2 FQNEAQ. For the CDR3, the DNA is TGTGCCAGCAGCTCCCGAAGGTCGGGAGAAAAACTGTTTTTT. The encoded protein is CASSSRRSGEKLFF. Complete variable domain (other parts from reference TRBV7-8 and TRBJ1-4): GAGVSQSPRYKVAKRGQDVALRCDPISGHVSLFWYQQALGQGPEFLTYFQNEAQLDKSGLPSDRFFAERPEGSVSTLKIQRTQQEDSAVYLCASSSRRSGEKLFFGSGTQLSVL.

The V and J genes are TRBV3-1 (or the pseudogene TRBV3-2) and TRBJ2-3; TRBD1 matches at 9 bases. J gave up 6 bases and V 0 bases, and 4 bases lay outside the gene matches. Germline lookup yields CDR1 LGHDT and CDR2 YNNKEL (reference sequence). The CDR3 runs 15 residues. Here the CDR3 reads CASSQDSGTGDTQYF. In DNA, the CDR3 is TGTGCCAGCAGCCAAGATTCCGGGACAGGGGATACGCAGTATTTT.

This clone was counted between two and nine times. This chain uses TRBV19 with TRBJ1-1; a weak D match, TRBD1 (5 bases). Germline V gene sequence: CDR1 LNHDA, CDR2 SQIVND (reference sequence). Trimming stripped 8 bases from V and 11 bases from J, with 15 bases between. The CDR3 is 11 amino acids. The CDR3 protein is CASQGHAGAFF. CDR3 nucleotide sequence: TGTGCCAGTCAGGGTCATGCGGGGGCTTTCTTT.

The chain joins TRBV7-2 to TRBJ2-3, with 9 bases fitting TRBD2. The CDR3 is made up of 14 amino acids. Germline V gives CDR1 SGHTA, CDR2 FQGNSA. V dropped 3 bases and J dropped 2; count of bases not matched to a gene: 0. Here the CDR3 DNA reads TGTGCCAGCAGCTTGGGACTAGCCACAGATACGCAGTATTTT. Translating gives CASSLGLATDTQYF.

This clone was seen once. The gene calls are TRBV19 and TRBJ1-3; unclear D gene. Looked up from germline, CDR1 is LNHDA and CDR2 is SQIVND (reference sequence). V lost 6 bases, J lost 1 base, and 7 bases lay in between. This CDR3 is 13 amino acids long. The CDR3 bases are TGTGCCAGTAGCCCGGGATCTGGAAACACCATATATTTT. This sequence encodes CASSPGSGNTIYF.

The chain carries TRBV2 and TRBJ2-1; 7 bases are a match to TRBD2. The J segment lost 7 bases and the V segment lost 1 base, leaving 7 bases of the junction unmatched. CDR1 SNHLY and CDR2 FYNNEI come from the germline V gene. The length of the CDR3 is 15 residues. Written as DNA, the CDR3 is TGTGCCAGCAGTGAAGGGGGAGGGTACCTTAATGAGCAGTTCTTC. It specifies CASSEGGGYLNEQFF.

The chain combines TRBV12-3 or TRBV12-4 with TRBJ2-6; no definite D call. The V end lost 3 bases, the J end lost 0 bases, and 0 bases lay between the germline ends. The CDR3 covers 13 residues. CDR3 nucleotide sequence: TGTGCCAGCAGTTTCTCTGGGGCCAACGTCCTGACTTTC. Translating gives CASSFSGANVLTF.

The chain joins TRBV6-6 to TRBJ2-1; no definite D call. This CDR3 is built from 14 residues. Per germline, CDR1 MNHNY and CDR2 SVGAGI (reference sequence). V gave up 2 bases and J gave up 0 bases, with 5 bases separating them. CDR3: CASSYPSSYNEQFF. The CDR3 bases are TGTGCCAGCAGTTACCCGAGCTCCTACAATGAGCAGTTCTTC.

The chain links TRBV7-9 to TRBJ1-5; D unclear. V was trimmed by 2 bases and J by 2 bases, leaving 7 bases between them. The CDR3 contains 14 residues. Looked up from germline, CDR1 is SEHNR and CDR2 is FQNEAQ (reference sequence). The CDR3 reads CASSLIGGNQPQHF. In nucleotides, the CDR3 is TGTGCCAGCAGCTTAATCGGGGGCAATCAGCCCCAGCATTTT.

The rearrangement links TRBV2 to TRBJ1-2; unclear D gene. This CDR3 region has 14 residues. Germline V gene lookup returns CDR1 SNHLY and CDR2 FYNNEI. Trimming took 6 bases from V and 1 from J, leaving 12 bases between them. This CDR3 is CASSSDGYNYGYTF. DNA for the CDR3: TGTGCCAGCAGCAGCGACGGTTATAACTATGGCTACACCTTC.

Only a few counts were recorded for this clone. The CDR3 DNA is TGCAGCGTTGGAGGTAGCTATGGCTACACCTTC. It is translated as CSVGGSYGYTF. The chain employs TRBV29-1 and TRBJ1-2; D is ambiguous. Germline-derived CDR1 and CDR2 are SQVTM and ANQGSEA. With 4 bases removed from V and 4 bases from J, the gap between germline ends came to 7 bases. The CDR3 totals 11 residues.

V and J are TRBV5-1 and TRBJ2-5; 11 nucleotides agree with TRBD2. Germline lookup yields CDR1 SGHRS and CDR2 YFSETQ. V lost 4 bases and J lost 3; bases outside the gene matches: 5. The CDR3 sequence is 15 residues long. For the CDR3, the DNA is TGCGCCAGCAGCCCAGGGACTAGCGGAGAAGAGACCCAGTACTTC. It translates to CASSPGTSGEETQYF. The full variable domain, its missing parts supplied by reference TRBV5-1 and TRBJ2-5, is KAGVTQTPRYLIKTRGQQVTLSCSPISGHRSVSWYQQTPGQGLQFLFEYFSETQRNKGNFPGRFSGRQFSNSRSEMNVSTLELGDSALYLCASSPGTSGEETQYFGPGTRLLVL.

The chain joins TRBV12-5 to TRBJ2-1, with 8 bases aligning to TRBD2. Per the germline V gene, CDR1 is LGHNT and CDR2 is FRNRAP. There are 13 residues in the CDR3. After removal of 3 bases from V and 9 bases from J, the junction contained 4 bases not matched to a gene. The CDR3 DNA is TGTGCTAGTGGTTTAAACGGACTAGCTGAGCAGTTCTTC. Translated: CASGLNGLAEQFF. The full variable domain, completed using reference TRBV12-5 and TRBJ2-1, is DARVTQTPRHKVTEMGQEVTMRCQPILGHNTVFWYRQTMMQGLELLAYFRNRAPLDDSGMPKDRFSAEMPDATLATLKIQPSEPRDSAVYFCASGLNGLAEQFFGPGTRLTVL.

The J gene is TRBJ2-1, the V gene TRBV19; 9 nucleotides line up with TRBD2. The V gene's germline CDR1 is LNHDA and CDR2 SQIVND (reference sequence). The trim removed 4 bases at V and 0 bases at J, leaving 7 bases unmatched. CDR3 length equals 17 residues. The chain's CDR3 is CASSKEGGGASYNEQFF. The DNA of the CDR3 is TGTGCCAGTAGTAAGGAAGGCGGGGGGGCCTCCTACAATGAGCAGTTCTTC.

The J gene is TRBJ2-5, the V gene TRBV6-2 or TRBV6-3; D is uncertain. Trimming removed 6 bases at V and 5 bases at J, with 13 bases between. The length of the CDR3 is 13 residues. Germline assignment: CDR1 MNHEY and CDR2 SVGEGT. CDR3 region: CASSRHRLETQYF. As DNA, the CDR3 is TGTGCCAGCAGCCGACATCGTCTGGAGACCCAGTACTTC.